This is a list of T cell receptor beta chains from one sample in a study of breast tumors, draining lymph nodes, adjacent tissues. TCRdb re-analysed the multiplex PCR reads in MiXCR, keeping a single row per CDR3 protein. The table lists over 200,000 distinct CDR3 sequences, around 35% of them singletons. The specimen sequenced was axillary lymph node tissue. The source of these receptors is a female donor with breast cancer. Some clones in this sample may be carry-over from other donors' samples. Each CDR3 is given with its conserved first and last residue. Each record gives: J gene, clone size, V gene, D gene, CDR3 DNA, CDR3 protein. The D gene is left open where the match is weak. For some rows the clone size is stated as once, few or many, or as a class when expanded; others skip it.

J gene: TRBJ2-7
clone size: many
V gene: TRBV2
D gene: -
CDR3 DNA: TGTGCCAGCAGTGAAGCGGCAGGGGCCTACGAGCAGTACTTC
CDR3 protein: CASSEAAGAYEQYF

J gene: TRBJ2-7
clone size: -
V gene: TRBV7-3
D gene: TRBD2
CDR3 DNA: TGTGCCAGCAGCCAAGGAGTCTCCTCGGGACTAGCGGGGAGGAAAATGTACGAGCAGTACTTC
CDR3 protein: CASSQGVSSGLAGRKMYEQYF

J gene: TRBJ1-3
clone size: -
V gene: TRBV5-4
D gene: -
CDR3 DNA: TGTGCCAGCAGCTTGTGGCCAGTTACCGGCTCTGGAAACACCATATATTTT
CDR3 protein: CASSLWPVTGSGNTIYF

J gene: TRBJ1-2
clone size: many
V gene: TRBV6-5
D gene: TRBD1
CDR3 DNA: TGTGCCAGCCGACGACAGGGGGTGGTTGGCTACACCTTC
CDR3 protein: CASRRQGVVGYTF

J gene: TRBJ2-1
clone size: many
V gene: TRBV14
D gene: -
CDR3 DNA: TGTGCCAGCAGCCAAGGGTCGACCGTGCCAGGGCGTGAGCAGTTCTTC
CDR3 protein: CASSQGSTVPGREQFF

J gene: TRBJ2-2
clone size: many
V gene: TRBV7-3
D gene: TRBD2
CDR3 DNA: TGTGCCAGCAGCCGAAGCGGGAGGGCAAGATCCGGGGAGCTGTTTTTT
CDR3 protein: CASSRSGRARSGELFF

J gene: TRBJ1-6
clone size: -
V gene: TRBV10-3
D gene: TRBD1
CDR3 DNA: TGTGCCATCCGGGACAGGAGTCATTCACCCCTCCACTTT
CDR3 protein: CAIRDRSHSPLHF

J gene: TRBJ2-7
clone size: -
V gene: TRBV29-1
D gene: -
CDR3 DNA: TGCAGCGTTGAAGGGGTGGGTAACGAGCAGTACTTC
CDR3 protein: CSVEGVGNEQYF

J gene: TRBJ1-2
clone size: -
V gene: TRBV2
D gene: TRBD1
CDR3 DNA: TGTGCCAGCCGGACAGGGCAAAACTATGGCCGCACCTTC
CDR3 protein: CASRTGQNYGRTF

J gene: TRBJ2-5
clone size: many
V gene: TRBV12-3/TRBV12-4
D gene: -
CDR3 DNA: TGTGCCAGCACTCCCCCGGAGGGGGCGAGAGAGACCCAGTACTTC
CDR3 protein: CASTPPEGARETQYF

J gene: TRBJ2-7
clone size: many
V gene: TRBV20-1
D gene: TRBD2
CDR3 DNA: TGCAGTGCTCAAACCCAGAAACTAGCGGGAGTTTCCTACGAGCAGTACTTC
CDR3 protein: CSAQTQKLAGVSYEQYF

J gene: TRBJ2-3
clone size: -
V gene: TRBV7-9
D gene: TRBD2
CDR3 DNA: TGTGCCAGCAGGCTGACTAGCGGGAGGAGCACAGATACGCAGTATTTT
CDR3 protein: CASRLTSGRSTDTQYF

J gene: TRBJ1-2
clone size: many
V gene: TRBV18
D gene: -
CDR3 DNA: TGTGCCAGCTCACCTCCTACAGGGATATATGGCTACACCTTC
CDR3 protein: CASSPPTGIYGYTF

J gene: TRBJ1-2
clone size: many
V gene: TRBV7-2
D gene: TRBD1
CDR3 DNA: TGTGCCAGCAGCTTAGCCGACAGGGTGGGCGGAGGCTACACCTTC
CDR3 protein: CASSLADRVGGGYTF

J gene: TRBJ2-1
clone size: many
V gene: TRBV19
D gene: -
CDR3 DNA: TGTGCCAGTAGTCTCATAAGCGGCAACAACAATGAGCAGTTCTTC
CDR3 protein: CASSLISGNNNEQFF

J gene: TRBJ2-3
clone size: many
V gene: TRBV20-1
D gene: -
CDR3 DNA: TGCAGTGGCACAAGTATGGGCGGAGCCAGGCCAGATACGCAGTATTTT
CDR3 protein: CSGTSMGGARPDTQYF

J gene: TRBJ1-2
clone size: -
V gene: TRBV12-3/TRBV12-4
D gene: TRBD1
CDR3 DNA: TGTGCCAGCAGTTCCGGGACAGAGGACTATGGCTACACCTTC
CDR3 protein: CASSSGTEDYGYTF

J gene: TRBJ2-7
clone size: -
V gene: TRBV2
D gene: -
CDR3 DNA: TGTGCCGGCAGCCGAGACAGCTACGAGCAGTACTTC
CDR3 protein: CAGSRDSYEQYF